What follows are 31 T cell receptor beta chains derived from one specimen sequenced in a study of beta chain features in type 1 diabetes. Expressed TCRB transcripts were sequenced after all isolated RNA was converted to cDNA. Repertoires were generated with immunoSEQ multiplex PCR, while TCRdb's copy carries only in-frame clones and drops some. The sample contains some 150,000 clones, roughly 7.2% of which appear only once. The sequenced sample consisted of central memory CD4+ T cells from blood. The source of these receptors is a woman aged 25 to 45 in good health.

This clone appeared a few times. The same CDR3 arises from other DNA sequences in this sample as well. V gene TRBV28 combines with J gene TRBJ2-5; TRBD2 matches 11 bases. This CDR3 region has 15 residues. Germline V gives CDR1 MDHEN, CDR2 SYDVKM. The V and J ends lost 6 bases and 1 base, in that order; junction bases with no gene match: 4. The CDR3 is CASSLTSGGQETQYF. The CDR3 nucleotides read TGTGCCAGCAGCCTCACTAGCGGGGGCCAAGAGACCCAGTACTTC.

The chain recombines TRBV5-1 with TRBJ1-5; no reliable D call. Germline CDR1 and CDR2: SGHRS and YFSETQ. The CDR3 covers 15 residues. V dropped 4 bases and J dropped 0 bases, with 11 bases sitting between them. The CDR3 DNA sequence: TGCGCCAGCAGCCTACAGCCGAATAGCAATCAGCCCCAGCATTTT. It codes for CASSLQPNSNQPQHF.

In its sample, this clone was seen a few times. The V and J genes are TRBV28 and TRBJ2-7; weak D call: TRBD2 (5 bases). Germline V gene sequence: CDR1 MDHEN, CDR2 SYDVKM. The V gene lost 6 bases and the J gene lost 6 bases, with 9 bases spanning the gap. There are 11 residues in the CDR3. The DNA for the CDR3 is TGTGCCAGCAGATTAGGAGGCGAGCAGTACTTC. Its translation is CASRLGGEQYF. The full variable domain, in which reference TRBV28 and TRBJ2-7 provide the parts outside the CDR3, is DVKVTQSSRYLVKRTGEKVFLECVQDMDHENMFWYRQDPGLGLRLIYFSYDVKMKEKGDIPEGYSVSREKKERFSLILESASTNQTSMYLCASRLGGEQYFGPGTRLTVT.

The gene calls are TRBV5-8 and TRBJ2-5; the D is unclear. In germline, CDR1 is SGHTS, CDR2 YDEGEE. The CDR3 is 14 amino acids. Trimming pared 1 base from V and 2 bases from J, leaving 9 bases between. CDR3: CASSLYARQETQYF. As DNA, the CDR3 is TGTGCCAGCAGCTTGTACGCCAGGCAAGAGACCCAGTACTTC. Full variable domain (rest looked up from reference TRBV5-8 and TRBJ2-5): EAGVTQSPTHLIKTRGQQATLRCSPISGHTSVYWYQQALGLGLQFLLWYDEGEERNRGNFPPRFSGRQFPNYSSELNVNALELEDSALYLCASSLYARQETQYFGPGTRLLVL.

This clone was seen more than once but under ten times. In nucleotides, the CDR3 is TGTGCCAGCAGGCCCAGCGGCACAGATACGCAGTATTTT. Protein: CASRPSGTDTQYF. The chain joins TRBV28 to TRBJ2-3, with D unresolved. The CDR3 is 13 amino acids. The V gene lost 6 bases and the J gene lost 1 base, with 8 bases spanning the gap. Germline V lookup: CDR1 MDHEN, CDR2 SYDVKM. The whole variable domain, remainder taken from reference TRBV28 and TRBJ2-3, is DVKVTQSSRYLVKRTGEKVFLECVQDMDHENMFWYRQDPGLGLRLIYFSYDVKMKEKGDIPEGYSVSREKKERFSLILESASTNQTSMYLCASRPSGTDTQYFGPGTRLTVL.

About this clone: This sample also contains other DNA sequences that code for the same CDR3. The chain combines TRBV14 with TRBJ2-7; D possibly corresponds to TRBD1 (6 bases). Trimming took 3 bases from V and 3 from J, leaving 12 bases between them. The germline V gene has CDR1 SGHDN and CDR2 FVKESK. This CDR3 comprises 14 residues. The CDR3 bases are TGTGCCAGCAGCCAGCAGGGGTCAATCTACGAGCAGTACTTC. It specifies CASSQQGSIYEQYF.

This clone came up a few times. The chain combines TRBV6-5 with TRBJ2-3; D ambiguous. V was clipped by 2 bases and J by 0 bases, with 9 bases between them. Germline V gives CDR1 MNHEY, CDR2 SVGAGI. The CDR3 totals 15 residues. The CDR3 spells CASSYRQTSTDTQYF. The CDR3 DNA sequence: TGTGCCAGCAGTTACCGGCAGACTAGCACAGATACGCAGTATTTT.

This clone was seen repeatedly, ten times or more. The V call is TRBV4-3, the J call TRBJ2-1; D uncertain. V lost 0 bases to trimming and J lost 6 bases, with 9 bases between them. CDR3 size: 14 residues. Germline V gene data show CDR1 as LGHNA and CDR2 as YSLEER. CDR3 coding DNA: TGCGCCAGCAGCCAAGAAACAGTTAGCAATGAGCAGTTCTTC. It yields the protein CASSQETVSNEQFF.

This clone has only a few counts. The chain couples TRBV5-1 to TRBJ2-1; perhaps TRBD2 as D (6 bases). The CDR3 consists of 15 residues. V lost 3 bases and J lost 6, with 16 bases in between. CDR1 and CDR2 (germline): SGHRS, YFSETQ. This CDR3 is CASSSSSAQSNEQFF. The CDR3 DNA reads TGCGCCAGCAGCTCCTCTAGCGCCCAAAGCAATGAGCAGTTCTTC. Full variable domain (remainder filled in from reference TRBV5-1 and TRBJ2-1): KAGVTQTPRYLIKTRGQQVTLSCSPISGHRSVSWYQQTPGQGLQFLFEYFSETQRNKGNFPGRFSGRQFSNSRSEMNVSTLELGDSALYLCASSSSSAQSNEQFFGPGTRLTVL.

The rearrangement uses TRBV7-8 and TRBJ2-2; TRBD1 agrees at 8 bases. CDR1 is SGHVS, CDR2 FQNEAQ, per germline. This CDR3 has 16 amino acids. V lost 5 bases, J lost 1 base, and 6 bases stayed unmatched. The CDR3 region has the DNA TGTGCCAGCAGCAGCACCGGGACAGGGAACACCGGGGAGCTGTTTTTT. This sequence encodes CASSSTGTGNTGELFF.

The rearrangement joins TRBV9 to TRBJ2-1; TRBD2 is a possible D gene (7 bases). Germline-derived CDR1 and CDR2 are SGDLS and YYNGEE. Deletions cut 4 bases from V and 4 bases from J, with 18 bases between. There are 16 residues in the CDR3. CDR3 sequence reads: CASSPRGATSYNEQFF. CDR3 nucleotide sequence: TGTGCCAGCAGCCCCCGGGGGGCAACCTCTTACAATGAGCAGTTCTTC.

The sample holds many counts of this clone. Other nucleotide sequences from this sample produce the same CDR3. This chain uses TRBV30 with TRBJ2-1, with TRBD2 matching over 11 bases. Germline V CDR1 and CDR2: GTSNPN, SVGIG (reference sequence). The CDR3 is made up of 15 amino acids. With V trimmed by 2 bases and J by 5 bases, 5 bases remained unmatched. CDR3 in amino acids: CAWSRKGLADNEQFF. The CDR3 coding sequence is TGTGCCTGGAGTCGGAAGGGACTAGCGGACAATGAGCAGTTCTTC.

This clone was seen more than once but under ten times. CDR3 protein: CASIPFDVGAGTDTQYF. The CDR3 nucleotides are TGTGCCAGCATCCCCTTCGATGTGGGAGCGGGAACAGATACGCAGTATTTT. The V call is TRBV28, the J call TRBJ2-3; 7 positions match TRBD2. CDR1 and CDR2 (germline): MDHEN, SYDVKM. J lost 3 bases, V lost 7 bases, and 16 bases had no gene match. This CDR3 region has 17 residues. The full variable domain, with the rest looked up from reference TRBV28 and TRBJ2-3, is DVKVTQSSRYLVKRTGEKVFLECVQDMDHENMFWYRQDPGLGLRLIYFSYDVKMKEKGDIPEGYSVSREKKERFSLILESASTNQTSMYLCASIPFDVGAGTDTQYFGPGTRLTVL.

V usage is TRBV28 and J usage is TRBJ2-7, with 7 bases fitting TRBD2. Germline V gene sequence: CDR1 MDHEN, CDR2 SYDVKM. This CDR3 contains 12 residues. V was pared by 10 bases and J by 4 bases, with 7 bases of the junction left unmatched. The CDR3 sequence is CATTTSMYEQYF. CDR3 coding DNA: TGTGCCACTACGACTAGCATGTACGAGCAGTACTTC.

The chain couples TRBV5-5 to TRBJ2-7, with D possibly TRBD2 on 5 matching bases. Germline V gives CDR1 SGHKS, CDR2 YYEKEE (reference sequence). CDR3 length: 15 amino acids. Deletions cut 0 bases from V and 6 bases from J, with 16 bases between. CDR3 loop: CASSLAPRDIVEQYF. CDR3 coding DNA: TGTGCCAGCAGCTTGGCCCCACGGGATATCGTCGAGCAGTACTTC.

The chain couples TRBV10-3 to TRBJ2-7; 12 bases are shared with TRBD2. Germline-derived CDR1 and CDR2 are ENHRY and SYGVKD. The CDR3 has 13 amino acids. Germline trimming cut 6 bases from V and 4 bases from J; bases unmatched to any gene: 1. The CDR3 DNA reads TGTGCCATCAGACTAGCGGGAGGTTACGAGCAGTACTTC. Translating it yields CAIRLAGGYEQYF.

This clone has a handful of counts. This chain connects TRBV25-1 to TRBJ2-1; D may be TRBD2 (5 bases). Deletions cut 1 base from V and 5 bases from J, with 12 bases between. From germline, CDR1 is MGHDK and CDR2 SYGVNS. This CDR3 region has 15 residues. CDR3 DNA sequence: TGTGCCAGCAGTGAATTTACGGGAAATAACAATGAGCAGTTCTTC. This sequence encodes CASSEFTGNNNEQFF.

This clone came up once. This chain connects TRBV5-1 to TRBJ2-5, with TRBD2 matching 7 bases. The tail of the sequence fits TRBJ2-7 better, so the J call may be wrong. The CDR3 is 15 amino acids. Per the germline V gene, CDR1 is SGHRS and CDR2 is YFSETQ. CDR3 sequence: CASSLEGGSPYEQYF. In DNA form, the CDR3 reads TGCGCCAGCAGCTTGGAGGGCGGGAGCCCCTACGAGCAGTACTTC.

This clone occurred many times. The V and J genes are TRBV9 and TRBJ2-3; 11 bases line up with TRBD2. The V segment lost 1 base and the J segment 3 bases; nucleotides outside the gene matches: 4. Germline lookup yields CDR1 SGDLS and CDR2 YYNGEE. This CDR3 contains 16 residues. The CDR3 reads CASSVTSGSRTDTQYF. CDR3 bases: TGTGCCAGCAGCGTAACTAGCGGGAGTCGAACAGATACGCAGTATTTT. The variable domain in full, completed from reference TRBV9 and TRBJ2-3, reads DSGVTQTPKHLITATGQRVTLRCSPRSGDLSVYWYQQSLDQGLQFLIQYYNGEERAKGNILERFSAQQFPDLHSELNLSSLELGDSALYFCASSVTSGSRTDTQYFGPGTRLTVL.

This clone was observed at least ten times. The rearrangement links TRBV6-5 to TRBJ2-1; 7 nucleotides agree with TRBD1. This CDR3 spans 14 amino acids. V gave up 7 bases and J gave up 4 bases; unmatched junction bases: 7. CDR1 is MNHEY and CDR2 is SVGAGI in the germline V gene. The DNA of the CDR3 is TGTGCCAGCAAACCGGGACAGACGTACAATGAGCAGTTCTTC. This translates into CASKPGQTYNEQFF.

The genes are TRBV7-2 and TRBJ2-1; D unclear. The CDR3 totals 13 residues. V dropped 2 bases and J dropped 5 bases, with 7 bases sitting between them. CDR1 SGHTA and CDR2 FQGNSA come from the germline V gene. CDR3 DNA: TGTGCCAGCAGCTTAAGAGAAGACAATGAGCAGTTCTTC. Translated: CASSLREDNEQFF.

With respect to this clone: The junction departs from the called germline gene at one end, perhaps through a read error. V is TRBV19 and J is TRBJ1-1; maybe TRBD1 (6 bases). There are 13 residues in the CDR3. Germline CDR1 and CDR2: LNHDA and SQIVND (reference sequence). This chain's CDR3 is CASSPQGNPEAFF. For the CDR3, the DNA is TGTGCCAGTAGTCCGCAGGGGAACCCTGAAGCTTTCTTT.

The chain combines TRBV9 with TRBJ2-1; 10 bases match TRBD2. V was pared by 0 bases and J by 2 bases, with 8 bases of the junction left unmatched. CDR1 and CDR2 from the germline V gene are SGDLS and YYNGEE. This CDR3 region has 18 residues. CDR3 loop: CASSVETPGLATYNEQFF. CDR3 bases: TGTGCCAGCAGCGTAGAGACCCCGGGACTAGCGACCTACAATGAGCAGTTCTTC.

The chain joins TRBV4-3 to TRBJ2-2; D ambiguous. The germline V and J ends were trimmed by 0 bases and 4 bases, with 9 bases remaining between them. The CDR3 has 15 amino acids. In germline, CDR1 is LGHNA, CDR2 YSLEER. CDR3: CASSQDWASTGELFF. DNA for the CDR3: TGCGCCAGCAGCCAAGATTGGGCGTCCACCGGGGAGCTGTTTTTT.

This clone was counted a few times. CDR3 in DNA: TGTGCCAGCAGCTCCCCCGGACAGGGGGGCACCGGGGAGCTGTTTTTT. Its translation is CASSSPGQGGTGELFF. The chain has TRBV7-3 and TRBJ2-2; 10 nucleotides line up with TRBD1. The CDR3 has 16 amino acids. With 4 bases clipped from V and 4 bases from J, the junction kept 6 bases outside the gene matches. Germline V gene lookup returns CDR1 SGHTA and CDR2 FQGTGA.

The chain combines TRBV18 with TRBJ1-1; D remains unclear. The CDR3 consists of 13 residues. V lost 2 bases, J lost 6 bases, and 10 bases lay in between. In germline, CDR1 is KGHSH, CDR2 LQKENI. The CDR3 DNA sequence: TGTGCCAGCTCACCAGCGAGGGAAGCTGAAGCTTTCTTT. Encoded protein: CASSPAREAEAFF.

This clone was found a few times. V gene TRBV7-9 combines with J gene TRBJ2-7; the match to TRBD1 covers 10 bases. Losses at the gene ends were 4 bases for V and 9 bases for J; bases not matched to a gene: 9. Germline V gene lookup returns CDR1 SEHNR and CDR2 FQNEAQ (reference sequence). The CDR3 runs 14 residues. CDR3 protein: CASSSGTGVVGQYF. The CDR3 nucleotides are TGTGCCAGCAGCTCCGGGACAGGGGTCGTCGGGCAGTACTTC.

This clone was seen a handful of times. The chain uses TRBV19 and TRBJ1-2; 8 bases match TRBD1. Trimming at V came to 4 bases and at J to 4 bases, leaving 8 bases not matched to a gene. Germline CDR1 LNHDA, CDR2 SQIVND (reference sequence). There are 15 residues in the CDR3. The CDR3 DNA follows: TGTGCCAGTAGTACCGGGACAGGAAACCTCTATGGCTACACCTTC. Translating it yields CASSTGTGNLYGYTF.

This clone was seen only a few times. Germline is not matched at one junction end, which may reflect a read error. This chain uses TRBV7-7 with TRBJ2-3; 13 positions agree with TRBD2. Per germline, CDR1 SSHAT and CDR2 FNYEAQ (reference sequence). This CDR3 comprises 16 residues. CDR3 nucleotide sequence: TGTGCTAGCACCCCACTACTAGCGGGAGGGCCGCATACGCAGTATTTT. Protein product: CASTPLLAGGPHTQYF.

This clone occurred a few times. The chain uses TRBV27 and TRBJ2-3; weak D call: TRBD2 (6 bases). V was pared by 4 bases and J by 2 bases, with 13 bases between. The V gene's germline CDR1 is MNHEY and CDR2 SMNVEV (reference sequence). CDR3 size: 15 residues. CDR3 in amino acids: CASSSGLRSTDTQYF. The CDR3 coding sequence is TGTGCCAGCAGTTCCGGACTACGCTCCACAGATACGCAGTATTTT.

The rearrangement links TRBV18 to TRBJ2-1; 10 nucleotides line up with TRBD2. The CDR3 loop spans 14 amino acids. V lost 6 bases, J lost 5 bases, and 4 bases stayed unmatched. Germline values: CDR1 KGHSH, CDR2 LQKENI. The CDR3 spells CASSKREGHNEQFF. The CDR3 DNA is TGTGCCAGCTCGAAGCGGGAGGGACACAATGAGCAGTTCTTC.